This T cell receptor beta chain derives from a study of cytomegalovirus exposure and HLA in healthy donors. The V gene lost 0 bases and the J gene lost 0 bases, with 11 bases spanning the gap. The CDR3 totals 16 residues. The germline V gene encodes CDR1 SGDLS and CDR2 YYNGEE. Researchers ran the PCR with 60 Vbeta and 13 Jbeta primers. The protocol was immunoSEQ multiplex PCR, while the TCRdb copy is restricted to in-frame clones and leaves out a portion. The sample has 64,000 or so clones, less than 85% seen once. This clone was observed once. The sequencing input was PBMCs. The TCR sequence derives from a woman aged 45-59 years in good health and CMV-seropositive. The V call is TRBV9, the J call TRBJ2-3; D perhaps matches TRBD2 (5 bases). DNA of the CDR3: TGTGCCAGCAGCGTAGTGGGAGCGGTTAGCACAGATACGCAGTATTTT. The encoded protein is CASSVVGAVSTDTQYF.